This T cell receptor (beta chain) is drawn from a study of blood T cell repertoires in COVID-19. Study-level background: Samples came from the United States, Italy and Spain, spanning acute and convalescent COVID-19. The cDNA or gDNA used as material had been derived from T cells, B-cell-depleted T cells, or PBMCs.

Here immunoSEQ multiplex PCR was the method, and the copy in TCRdb shows in-frame clones only, minus some. The data hold hundreds of thousands of clones, with more than 85% observed a single time. The CDR3 totals 13 residues. V was clipped by 4 bases and J by 7 bases, with 12 bases between them. Germline lookup yields CDR1 SGHNT and CDR2 YYREEE (reference sequence). The sequenced sample was peripheral blood. The source is a man aged 65-85 years with acute or convalescent COVID-19. V gene TRBV5-4 combines with J gene TRBJ2-1, with no clear D. CDR3 in DNA: TGTGCCAGCAGCAACCGTTGGCAAAATGAGCAGTTCTTC. It encodes CASSNRWQNEQFF.